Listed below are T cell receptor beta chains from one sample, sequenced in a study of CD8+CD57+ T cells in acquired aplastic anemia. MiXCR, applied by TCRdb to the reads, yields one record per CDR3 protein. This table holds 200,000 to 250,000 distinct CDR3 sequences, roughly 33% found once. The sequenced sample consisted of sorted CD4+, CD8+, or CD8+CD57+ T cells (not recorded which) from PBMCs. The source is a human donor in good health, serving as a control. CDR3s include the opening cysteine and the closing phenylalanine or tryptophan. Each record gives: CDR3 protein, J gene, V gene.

CDR3 protein: CSVLTDTQYF
J gene: TRBJ2-3
V gene: TRBV29-1

CDR3 protein: CASSHRQGGNEKLFF
J gene: TRBJ1-4
V gene: TRBV4-1

CDR3 protein: CSARGDRNQPQHF
J gene: TRBJ1-5
V gene: TRBV20-1

CDR3 protein: CASSSSRTGSNNSPLHF
J gene: TRBJ1-6
V gene: TRBV12-3/TRBV12-4

CDR3 protein: CATFPNRPYEQYF
J gene: TRBJ2-7
V gene: TRBV24-1

CDR3 protein: CSAIRTSKETQYF
J gene: TRBJ2-5
V gene: TRBV20-1

CDR3 protein: CASTLDRGEAFF
J gene: TRBJ1-1
V gene: TRBV19

CDR3 protein: CASSPARDIQYF
J gene: TRBJ2-4
V gene: TRBV12-3/TRBV12-4

CDR3 protein: CAWRGRDRVREQYF
J gene: TRBJ2-7
V gene: TRBV30

CDR3 protein: CASSPQRRAESTDTQCF
J gene: TRBJ2-3
V gene: TRBV2

CDR3 protein: CASSLRQGYTGELFF
J gene: TRBJ2-2
V gene: TRBV27

CDR3 protein: CASSFSQNNSPLHF
J gene: TRBJ1-6
V gene: TRBV12-3/TRBV12-4

CDR3 protein: CSASREGETEAFF
J gene: TRBJ1-1
V gene: TRBV20-1

CDR3 protein: CASSTRPGTYSPLHF
J gene: TRBJ1-6
V gene: TRBV19

CDR3 protein: CASSLVKFSGLGICDEQFF
J gene: TRBJ2-1
V gene: TRBV7-7

CDR3 protein: CASSLDRGLGEKLFF
J gene: TRBJ1-4
V gene: TRBV7-2

CDR3 protein: CASSPNPGARTNEKLFF
J gene: TRBJ1-4
V gene: TRBV27

CDR3 protein: CAIRIDPNTEAFF
J gene: TRBJ1-1
V gene: TRBV10-3

CDR3 protein: CASSASGEKLFF
J gene: TRBJ1-4
V gene: TRBV9

CDR3 protein: CASSQFIGGHQPQHF
J gene: TRBJ1-5
V gene: TRBV16

CDR3 protein: CASSPTGENQPQHF
J gene: TRBJ1-5
V gene: TRBV18

CDR3 protein: CASSRFGRGTYEQYF
J gene: TRBJ2-7
V gene: TRBV3-1

CDR3 protein: CASSAVGRLNTEAFF
J gene: TRBJ1-1
V gene: TRBV11-2

CDR3 protein: CAISDGRSSYEQYF
J gene: TRBJ2-7
V gene: TRBV10-3

CDR3 protein: CASSLTGAVSQYF
J gene: TRBJ2-5
V gene: TRBV2

CDR3 protein: CASSGQGAGNQPQHF
J gene: TRBJ1-5
V gene: TRBV2

CDR3 protein: CASSYSGDYEQYF
J gene: TRBJ2-7
V gene: TRBV7-3

CDR3 protein: CSVIGSGANVLTF
J gene: TRBJ2-6
V gene: TRBV29-1

CDR3 protein: CASSLFQRGVGSSYNEQFF
J gene: TRBJ2-1
V gene: TRBV5-1

CDR3 protein: CASSYSGGNTEAFF
J gene: TRBJ1-1
V gene: TRBV6-6

CDR3 protein: CASSAGLAGGPGDTGELFF
J gene: TRBJ2-2
V gene: TRBV9

CDR3 protein: CSARDPRAPKETQYF
J gene: TRBJ2-5
V gene: TRBV20-1

CDR3 protein: CAISEQLGSPLHF
J gene: TRBJ1-6
V gene: TRBV10-3

CDR3 protein: CSAFQGAGNTIYF
J gene: TRBJ1-3
V gene: TRBV20-1

CDR3 protein: CASSSLQGANVHEQFF
J gene: TRBJ2-1
V gene: TRBV11-2

CDR3 protein: CASSLGLTGLINYGYTF
J gene: TRBJ1-2
V gene: TRBV5-4

CDR3 protein: CSAQGTGFAEQYF
J gene: TRBJ2-7
V gene: TRBV20-1